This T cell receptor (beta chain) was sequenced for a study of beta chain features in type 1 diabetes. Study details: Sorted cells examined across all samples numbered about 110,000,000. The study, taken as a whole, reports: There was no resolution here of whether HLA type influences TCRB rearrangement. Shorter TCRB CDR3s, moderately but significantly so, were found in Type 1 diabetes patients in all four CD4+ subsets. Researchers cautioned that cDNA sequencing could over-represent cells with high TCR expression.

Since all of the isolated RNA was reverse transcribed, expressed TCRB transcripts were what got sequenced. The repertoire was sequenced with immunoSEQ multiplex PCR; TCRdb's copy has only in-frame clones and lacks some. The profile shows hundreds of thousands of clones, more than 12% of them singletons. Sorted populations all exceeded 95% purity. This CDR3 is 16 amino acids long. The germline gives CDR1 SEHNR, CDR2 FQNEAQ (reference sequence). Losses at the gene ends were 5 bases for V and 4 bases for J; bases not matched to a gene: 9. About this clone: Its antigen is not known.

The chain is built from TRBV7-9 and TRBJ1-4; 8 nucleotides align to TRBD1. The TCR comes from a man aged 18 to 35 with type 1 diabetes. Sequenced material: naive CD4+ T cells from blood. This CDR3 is CASSRWTGRLNEKLFF. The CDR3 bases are TGTGCCAGCAGCCGATGGACAGGGAGGCTTAATGAAAAACTGTTTTTT.